The T cell receptor beta chain described here comes from a study of shared clonotypes between healthy human individuals. Germline CDR1 and CDR2: SGHRS and YFSETQ. V was pared by 0 bases and J by 1 base, with 15 bases between. The length of the CDR3 is 17 residues. This table comes from immunoSEQ multiplex PCR, and its TCRdb copy is limited to in-frame clones, with some not included. The sample holds fewer than 200,000 clones, 65% to 80% seen once. This receptor was obtained from a man younger than 45 in good health. The sequencing input was memory CD4+ T cells sorted from blood. Subset reported: CD45RA-negative fraction. This chain uses TRBV5-1 with TRBJ2-3, with D possibly being TRBD1 or TRBD2 (5 bases each). In nucleotides, the CDR3 is TGCGCCAGCAGCTTGGCACAGTGGGGGTACGGCACAGATACGCAGTATTTT. Residues: CASSLAQWGYGTDTQYF.